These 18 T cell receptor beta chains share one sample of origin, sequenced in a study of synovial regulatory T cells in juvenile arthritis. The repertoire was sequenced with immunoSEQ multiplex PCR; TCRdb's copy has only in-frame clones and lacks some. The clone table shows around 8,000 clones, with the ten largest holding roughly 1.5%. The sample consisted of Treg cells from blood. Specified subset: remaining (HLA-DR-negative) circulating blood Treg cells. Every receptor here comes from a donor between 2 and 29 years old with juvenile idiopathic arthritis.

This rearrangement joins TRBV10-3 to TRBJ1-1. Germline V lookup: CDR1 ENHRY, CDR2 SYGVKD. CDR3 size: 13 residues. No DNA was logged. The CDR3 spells CATVGGRDTEAFF.

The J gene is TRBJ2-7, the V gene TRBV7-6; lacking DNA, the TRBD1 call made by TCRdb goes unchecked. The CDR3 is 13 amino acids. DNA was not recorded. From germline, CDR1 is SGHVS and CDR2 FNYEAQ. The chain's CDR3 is CASSARQGAVQYF.

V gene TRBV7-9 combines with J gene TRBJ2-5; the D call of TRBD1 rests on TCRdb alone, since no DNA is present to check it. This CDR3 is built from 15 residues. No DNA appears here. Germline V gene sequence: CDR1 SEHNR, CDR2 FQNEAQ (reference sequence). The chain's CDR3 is CASSLLGQGRETQYF. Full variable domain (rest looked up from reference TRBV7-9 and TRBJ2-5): DTGVSQNPRHKITKRGQNVTFRCDPISEHNRLYWYRQTLGQGPEFLTYFQNEAQLEKSRLLSDRFSAERPKGSFSTLEIQRTEQGDSAMYLCASSLLGQGRETQYFGPGTRLLVL.

The CDR3 is CASSQEAGRLPVMNTEAFF. The V and J genes are TRBV4-2 and TRBJ1-1; TCRdb designates TRBD1, a call that cannot be tested without DNA. The germline V gene has CDR1 LGHNA and CDR2 YNFKEQ. The CDR3 spans 19 residues. This entry has no DNA.

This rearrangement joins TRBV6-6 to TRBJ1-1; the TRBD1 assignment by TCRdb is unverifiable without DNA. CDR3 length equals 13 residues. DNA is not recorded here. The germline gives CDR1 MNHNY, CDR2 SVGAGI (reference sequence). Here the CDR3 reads CASTRAGNTEAFF.

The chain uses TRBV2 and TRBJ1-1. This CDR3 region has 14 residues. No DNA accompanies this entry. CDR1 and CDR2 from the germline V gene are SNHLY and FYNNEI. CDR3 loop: CASSGLGGLTEAFF.

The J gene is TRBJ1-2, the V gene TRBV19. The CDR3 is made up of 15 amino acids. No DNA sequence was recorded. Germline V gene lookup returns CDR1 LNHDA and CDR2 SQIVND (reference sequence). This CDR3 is CASKVGIPSPMGYTF.

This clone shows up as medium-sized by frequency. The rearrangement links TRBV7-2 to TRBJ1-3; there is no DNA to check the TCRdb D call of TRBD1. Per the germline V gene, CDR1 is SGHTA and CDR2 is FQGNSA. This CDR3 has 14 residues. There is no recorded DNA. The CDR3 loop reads CASSSQGSGNTIYF.

The CDR3 loop is CASSFGAATREQYF. The rearrangement joins TRBV5-1 to TRBJ2-5; TCRdb indicates TRBD2, and absent DNA this call remains unverified. Germline CDR1 reads SGHRS; CDR2 reads YFSETQ. This CDR3 has 14 residues. Only the protein sequence is given.

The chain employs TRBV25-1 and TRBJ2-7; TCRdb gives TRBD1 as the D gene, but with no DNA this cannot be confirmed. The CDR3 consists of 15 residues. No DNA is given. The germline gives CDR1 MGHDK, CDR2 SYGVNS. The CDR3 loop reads CASSDEGTAFYEQYF.

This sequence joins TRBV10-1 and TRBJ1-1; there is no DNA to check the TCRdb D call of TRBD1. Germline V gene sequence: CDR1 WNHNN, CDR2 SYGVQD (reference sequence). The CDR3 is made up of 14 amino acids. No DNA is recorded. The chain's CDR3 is CASSPSRIDTEAFF.

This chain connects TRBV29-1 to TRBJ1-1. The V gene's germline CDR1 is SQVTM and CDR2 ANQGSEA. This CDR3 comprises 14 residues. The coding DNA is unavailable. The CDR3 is CSVADGLMNTEAFF.

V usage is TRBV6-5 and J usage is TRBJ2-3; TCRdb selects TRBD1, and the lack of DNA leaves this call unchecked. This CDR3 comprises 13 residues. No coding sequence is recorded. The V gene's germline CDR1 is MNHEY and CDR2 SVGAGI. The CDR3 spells CASSFRVLDTQYF.

The CDR3 here is CASSGVSGANVLTF. The chain employs TRBV6-6 and TRBJ2-6; TCRdb's assignment of TRBD2 cannot be checked, as there is no DNA. CDR1 is MNHNY and CDR2 is SVGAGI in the germline V gene (reference sequence). The CDR3 extends over 14 amino acids. The record lacks a DNA sequence.

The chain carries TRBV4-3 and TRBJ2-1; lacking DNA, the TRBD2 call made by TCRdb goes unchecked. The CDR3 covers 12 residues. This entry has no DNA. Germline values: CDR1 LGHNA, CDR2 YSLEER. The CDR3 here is CASSQGVDEQFF.

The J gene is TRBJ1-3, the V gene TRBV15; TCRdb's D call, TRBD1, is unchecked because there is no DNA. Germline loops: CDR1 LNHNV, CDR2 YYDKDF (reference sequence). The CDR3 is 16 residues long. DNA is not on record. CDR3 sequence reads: CATSRGYQGAGNTIYF. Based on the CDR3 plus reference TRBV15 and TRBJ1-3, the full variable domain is DAMVIQNPRYQVTQFGKPVTLSCSQTLNHNVMYWYQQKSSQAPKLLFHYYDKDFNNEADTPDNFQSRRPNTSFCFLDIRSPGLGDTAMYLCATSRGYQGAGNTIYFGEGSWLTVV.

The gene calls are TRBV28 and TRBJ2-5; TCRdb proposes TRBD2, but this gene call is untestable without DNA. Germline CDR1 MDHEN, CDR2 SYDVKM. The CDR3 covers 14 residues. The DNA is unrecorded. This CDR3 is CATLSGRFDETQYF.

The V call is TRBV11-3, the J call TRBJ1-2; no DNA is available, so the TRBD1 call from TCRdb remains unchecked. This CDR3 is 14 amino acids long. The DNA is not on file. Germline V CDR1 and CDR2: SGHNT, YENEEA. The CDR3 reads CASSTGTARYGYTF.